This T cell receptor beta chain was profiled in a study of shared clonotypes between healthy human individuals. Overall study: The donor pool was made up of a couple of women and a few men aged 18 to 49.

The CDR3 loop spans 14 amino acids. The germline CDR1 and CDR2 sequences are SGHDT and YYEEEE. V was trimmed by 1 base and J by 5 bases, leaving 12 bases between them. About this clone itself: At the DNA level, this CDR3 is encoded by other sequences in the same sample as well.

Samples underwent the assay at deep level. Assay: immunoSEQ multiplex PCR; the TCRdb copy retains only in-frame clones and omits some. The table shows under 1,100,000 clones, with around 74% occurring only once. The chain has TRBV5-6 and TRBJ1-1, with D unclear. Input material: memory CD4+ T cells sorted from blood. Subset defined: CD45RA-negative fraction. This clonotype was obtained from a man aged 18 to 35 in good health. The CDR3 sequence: CASSLTGGRTEAFF. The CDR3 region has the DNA TGTGCCAGCAGCTTGACGGGAGGAAGGACTGAAGCTTTCTTT.